This TCR beta chain was profiled in a study of blood T cell repertoires in COVID-19. Study summary: Samples representing acute and convalescent COVID-19 were sourced from the United States, Italy and Spain.

The CDR3 loop spans 13 amino acids. Trimming took 4 bases from V and 3 from J, leaving 10 bases between them. Germline values: CDR1 WSHSY, CDR2 SAAADI. Per the original data handling: By means of reference gene primer amplification, nucleated cell counts were estimated. TCRdb's copy holds only in-frame clones and misses some; the assay was immunoSEQ multiplex PCR. V and J calls and clone size are as listed in that table; D and trimming were resolved from the DNA. The sample consists of fewer than 130,000 clones, roughly 76% of them appearing once. The receptor was isolated from a woman aged 55 to 70 with acute or convalescent COVID-19. The chain couples TRBV10-2 to TRBJ2-7; no reliable D call. The specimen was peripheral blood. In nucleotides, the CDR3 is TGCGCCAGCAGTGTGGGCATTTTCTACGAGCAGTACTTC. It is translated as CASSVGIFYEQYF.